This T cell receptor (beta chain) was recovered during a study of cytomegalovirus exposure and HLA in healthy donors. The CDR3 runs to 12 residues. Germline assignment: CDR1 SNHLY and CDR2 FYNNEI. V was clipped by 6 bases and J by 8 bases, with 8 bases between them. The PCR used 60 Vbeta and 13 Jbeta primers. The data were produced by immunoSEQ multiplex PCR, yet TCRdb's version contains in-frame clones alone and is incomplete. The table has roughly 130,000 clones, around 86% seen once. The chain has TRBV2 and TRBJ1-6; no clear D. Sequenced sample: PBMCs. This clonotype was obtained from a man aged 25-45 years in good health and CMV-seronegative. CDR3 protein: CASSRDYSPLHF. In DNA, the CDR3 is TGTGCCAGCAGCCGTGACTATTCACCCCTCCACTTT.